The next 28 T cell receptor beta chains were all read from a single sample in a study of T cell responses to AZD1222 COVID-19 vaccine. This table comes from immunoSEQ multiplex PCR, and its TCRdb copy is limited to in-frame clones, with some not included. Of about 72,000 clones in the sample, 75% to 90% were seen once. The sample consisted of peripheral blood, taken on day 0 of AZD1222 vaccination. These receptors were collected from an adult in good health.

The chain combines TRBV7-9 with TRBJ2-7; D may be TRBD1 (6 bases). CDR1 and CDR2 from the germline V gene are SEHNR and FQNEAQ (reference sequence). The ends were cut back, 5 bases at V and 6 bases at J, with 14 bases in the middle. This CDR3 has 13 residues. Here the CDR3 reads CASSPTVDSEQYF. The CDR3 nucleotides are TGTGCCAGCAGCCCCACGGTGGACAGCGAGCAGTACTTC.

This clone has just one count. This chain links TRBV29-1 with TRBJ2-1, with 10 positions matching TRBD2. This CDR3 is 13 amino acids long. J was trimmed by 6 bases and V by 6 bases; bases with no gene match: 5. Germline CDR1 and CDR2: SQVTM and ANQGSEA. CDR3 in amino acids: CSVAGGPVNEQFF. The CDR3 DNA sequence: TGCAGCGTAGCGGGAGGGCCGGTCAATGAGCAGTTCTTC.

The chain links TRBV4-2 to TRBJ2-2; 10 bases fit TRBD2. V trimming: 7 bases; J trimming: 5 bases; junction bases outside the gene matches: 7. Germline CDR1 and CDR2: LGHNA and YNFKEQ. The CDR3 length is 15 residues. CDR3 region: CASTPAGGPTGELFF. CDR3 DNA sequence: TGTGCCAGCACCCCAGCGGGGGGGCCGACCGGGGAGCTGTTTTTT.

The CDR3 loop reads CAWSGTSPGELFF. CDR3 DNA: TGTGCCTGGAGTGGAACGAGTCCCGGGGAGCTGTTTTTT. This sequence joins TRBV30 and TRBJ2-2; D remains ambiguous. V was trimmed by 1 base and J by 6 bases, leaving 9 bases between them. This CDR3 is 13 amino acids long. Per the germline V gene, CDR1 is GTSNPN and CDR2 is SVGIG (reference sequence).

This chain links TRBV27 with TRBJ2-5, with 16 bases aligning to TRBD2. This CDR3 contains 17 residues. Germline CDR1 and CDR2: MNHEY and SMNVEV (reference sequence). The V segment lost 4 bases and the J segment 5 bases; nucleotides outside the gene matches: 7. The CDR3 DNA follows: TGTGCCAGCAGTTCTCCGGGACTAGCGGGAGGGCCGGAGACCCAGTACTTC. Translation gives CASSSPGLAGGPETQYF.

The chain recombines TRBV3-1 (or the pseudogene TRBV3-2) with TRBJ2-5, with 12 bases matching TRBD2. There are 18 residues in the CDR3. J gave up 2 bases and V 4 bases, and 11 bases lay outside the gene matches. The germline V gene encodes CDR1 LGHDT and CDR2 YNNKEL (reference sequence). The CDR3 loop reads CASSPSQTSGGEQETQYF. The CDR3 nucleotides read TGTGCCAGCAGCCCCTCCCAGACTAGCGGGGGTGAACAAGAGACCCAGTACTTC.

This chain joins TRBV7-2 and TRBJ1-1; no reliable D call. There are 17 residues in the CDR3. Trimming shortened V by 1 base and J by 1 base, and 16 bases separated the two germline ends. Germline-derived CDR1 and CDR2 are SGHTA and FQGNSA. CDR3 coding DNA: TGTGCCAGCAGCTTAGATTTACTGGCGGGCCGGAACACTGAAGCTTTCTTT. Translated: CASSLDLLAGRNTEAFF.

This clone is a singleton in its sample. This chain joins TRBV19 and TRBJ2-7; D is ambiguous. V was cut by 2 bases and J by 1 base, with 9 bases left in between. Looked up from germline, CDR1 is LNHDA and CDR2 is SQIVND (reference sequence). This CDR3 has 14 amino acids. CDR3 loop: CASSISPGSYEQYF. CDR3 DNA sequence: TGTGCCAGTAGTATATCACCAGGTTCCTACGAGCAGTACTTC.

The chain has TRBV7-7 and TRBJ2-1; D is possibly TRBD1 (7 bases). Germline CDR1 is SSHAT and CDR2 is FNYEAQ (reference sequence). Trimming took off 2 bases at V and 0 bases at J, with 8 bases between the two ends. The CDR3 contains 15 residues. The CDR3 DNA follows: TGTGCCAGCAGCTTACAGGGGGGCTCCTACAATGAGCAGTTCTTC. Protein product: CASSLQGGSYNEQFF.

This clone occurred a few times. This chain connects TRBV9 to TRBJ1-5; D remains unclear. V was trimmed by 0 bases and J by 3 bases, leaving 10 bases between them. Germline CDR1 is SGDLS and CDR2 is YYNGEE. The CDR3 is made up of 15 amino acids. The CDR3 reads CASSVEMGFNQPQHF. Written as DNA, the CDR3 is TGTGCCAGCAGCGTAGAGATGGGTTTCAATCAGCCCCAGCATTTT.

J is TRBJ1-6 and V is TRBV18; D uncertain. This CDR3 is 12 amino acids long. Trimming stripped 2 bases from V and 9 bases from J, with 5 bases between. Looked up from germline, CDR1 is KGHSH and CDR2 is LQKENI. The CDR3 bases are TGTGCCAGCTCACCAAGGAGTTCACCCCTCCACTTT. It specifies CASSPRSSPLHF.

The chain uses TRBV24-1 and TRBJ2-1; 10 bases are shared with TRBD1. The ends lost 4 bases at V and 7 bases at J; junction bases unmatched: 9. CDR1 and CDR2 (germline): KGHDR, SFDVKD. This CDR3 contains 16 residues. CDR3 bases: TGTGCCACCAGTGAAACCGGGACAGGGGTGTGGAATGAGCAGTTCTTC. Protein sequence: CATSETGTGVWNEQFF.

The gene calls are TRBV5-4 and TRBJ2-2; weak D call: TRBD1 (5 bases). From germline, CDR1 is SGHNT and CDR2 YYREEE (reference sequence). The V end was cut by 4 bases, the J end by 7 bases, with 8 bases between. CDR3 length equals 12 residues. CDR3 residues: CASSPDSGELFF. CDR3 nucleotides: TGTGCCAGCAGCCCCGACAGCGGGGAGCTGTTTTTT.

The genes are TRBV7-9 and TRBJ1-4; possibly TRBD1 for D (5 bases). This CDR3 spans 15 amino acids. V was cut by 0 bases and J by 10 bases, with 15 bases left in between. The germline CDR1 and CDR2 sequences are SEHNR and FQNEAQ (reference sequence). In DNA form, the CDR3 reads TGTGCCAGCAGCTTAGCCCAGGGAGGTTACGGAAAACTGTTTTTT. This translates into CASSLAQGGYGKLFF.

The chain uses TRBV9 and TRBJ2-2; 7 nucleotides agree with TRBD2. V shed 2 bases and J 5 bases; nucleotides not matched to a gene: 9. The germline CDR1 and CDR2 sequences are SGDLS and YYNGEE. The CDR3 spans 16 residues. The CDR3 spells CASSVSAGVQTGELFF. For the CDR3, the DNA is TGTGCCAGCAGCGTTTCTGCGGGAGTACAAACCGGGGAGCTGTTTTTT.

The chain recombines TRBV6-5 with TRBJ1-3, with D possibly TRBD1 on 5 matching bases. Germline CDR1 MNHEY, CDR2 SVGAGI. Trimming pared 6 bases from V and 1 base from J, leaving 7 bases between. The CDR3 has 13 amino acids. The CDR3, as DNA: TGTGCCAGCAGGCAGGGATCTGGAAACACCATATATTTT. It yields the protein CASRQGSGNTIYF.

The chain employs TRBV6-5 and TRBJ2-7; D is possibly TRBD2 (7 bases). This CDR3 has 15 amino acids. Germline V gene data show CDR1 as MNHEY and CDR2 as SVGAGI. Trimming took off 0 bases at V and 2 bases at J, with 11 bases between the two ends. The CDR3 spells CASSYSAGHPYEQYF. The CDR3 DNA reads as TGTGCCAGCAGTTACTCAGCGGGACATCCCTACGAGCAGTACTTC.

The V and J genes are TRBV18 and TRBJ2-1; 11 nucleotides line up with TRBD2. Unmatched junction bases numbered 1, after V lost 4 bases and J lost 2 bases. The CDR3 length is 15 residues. CDR1 and CDR2 (germline): KGHSH, LQKENI. The CDR3 DNA sequence: TGTGCCAGCTCACTTAGCGGGGGGGCCTACAATGAGCAGTTCTTC. Its protein product is CASSLSGGAYNEQFF.

The table lists this clone with a count of one. The chain is built from TRBV3-1 (or the pseudogene TRBV3-2) and TRBJ2-3; 10 bases are shared with TRBD2. Germline lookup yields CDR1 LGHDT and CDR2 YNNKEL (reference sequence). The J segment lost 14 bases and the V segment lost 4 bases, leaving 9 bases of the junction unmatched. The CDR3 spans 13 residues. CDR3 region: CASSPGASGGWYF. In nucleotides, the CDR3 is TGTGCCAGCAGCCCCGGAGCTAGCGGGGGCTGGTATTTT.

The rearrangement joins TRBV9 to TRBJ1-3; no firm D call. The germline V gene has CDR1 SGDLS and CDR2 YYNGEE. V was pared by 4 bases and J by 1 base, with 15 bases between. The CDR3 loop spans 16 amino acids. The CDR3 is CASSPVGWTSGNTIYF. Here the CDR3 DNA reads TGTGCCAGCAGCCCGGTTGGCTGGACTTCTGGAAACACCATATATTTT. Together with reference TRBV9 and TRBJ1-3, the CDR3 gives the full variable domain: DSGVTQTPKHLITATGQRVTLRCSPRSGDLSVYWYQQSLDQGLQFLIQYYNGEERAKGNILERFSAQQFPDLHSELNLSSLELGDSALYFCASSPVGWTSGNTIYFGEGSWLTVV.

CDR3 in DNA: TGTGCCACCAGCAGAGGACTAGGAGATGGCTACACCTTC. It codes for CATSRGLGDGYTF. V and J are TRBV15 and TRBJ1-2; D call uncertain. Per the germline V gene, CDR1 is LNHNV and CDR2 is YYDKDF (reference sequence). V lost 1 base, J lost 6 bases, and 9 bases lay in between. This CDR3 is 13 amino acids long.

V is TRBV2 and J is TRBJ1-6; D is perhaps TRBD1 (5 bases). Germline CDR1 and CDR2: SNHLY and FYNNEI. Trimming took 2 bases from V and 6 from J, leaving 11 bases between them. CDR3 size: 15 residues. Written as DNA, the CDR3 is TGTGCCAGCAGTGAACTTTTGGGGGGTAATTCACCCCTCCACTTT. Encoded protein: CASSELLGGNSPLHF.

The chain joins TRBV28 to TRBJ1-1; 7 positions match TRBD1. Germline values: CDR1 MDHEN, CDR2 SYDVKM. CDR3 length equals 12 residues. The V gene end was trimmed by 5 bases and the J gene end by 4 bases; junction bases not matched to a gene: 1. The CDR3 nucleotides read TGTGCCAGCAGTGACAGGGTCACTGAAGCTTTCTTT. Translating it yields CASSDRVTEAFF.

The rearrangement links TRBV2 to TRBJ2-1; the D is unclear. The CDR3 is 12 amino acids. V gave up 3 bases and J gave up 8 bases, with 8 bases separating them. Germline V CDR1 and CDR2: SNHLY, FYNNEI. CDR3 protein: CASSEDDDEQFF. CDR3 in DNA: TGTGCCAGCAGTGAGGACGACGATGAGCAGTTCTTC.

CDR3 residues: CSVRPVTGTGGGYTF. The DNA for the CDR3 is TGCAGCGTTCGCCCGGTGACCGGGACAGGGGGTGGCTACACCTTC. This rearrangement joins TRBV29-1 to TRBJ1-2; 11 bases match TRBD1. The ends lost 5 bases at V and 7 bases at J; junction bases unmatched: 12. The CDR3 runs 15 residues. The germline V gene encodes CDR1 SQVTM and CDR2 ANQGSEA.

In its sample, this clone was seen a few times. The chain carries TRBV15 and TRBJ2-1; TRBD1 aligns across 7 bases. From germline, CDR1 is LNHNV and CDR2 YYDKDF (reference sequence). J was trimmed by 6 bases and V by 2 bases; bases with no gene match: 7. This CDR3 is 15 amino acids long. The CDR3 region is CATSRRDRYLNEQFF. The CDR3 nucleotides read TGTGCCACCAGCAGACGGGACAGATATCTCAATGAGCAGTTCTTC.

The chain has TRBV2 and TRBJ1-1; TRBD1 might be the D (6 bases). The CDR3 has 13 amino acids. Per germline, CDR1 SNHLY and CDR2 FYNNEI. V was cut by 9 bases and J by 0 bases, with 11 bases left in between. The CDR3 DNA is TGTGCCAGTAACAGGGTTATGAACACTGAAGCTTTCTTT. Translating it yields CASNRVMNTEAFF.

This clone was counted between two and nine times. The chain uses TRBV19 and TRBJ1-4; no reliable D call. Trimming pared 7 bases from V and 4 bases from J, leaving 13 bases between. From germline, CDR1 is LNHDA and CDR2 SQIVND (reference sequence). The CDR3 is 14 amino acids. CDR3 amino acids: CASNKAGHNEKLFF. DNA of the CDR3: TGTGCCAGTAACAAAGCCGGGCATAATGAAAAACTGTTTTTT. The variable domain in full, with the rest retrieved from reference TRBV19 and TRBJ1-4, is DGGITQSPKYLFRKEGQNVTLSCEQNLNHDAMYWYRQDPGQGLRLIYYSQIVNDFQKGDIAEGYSVSREKKESFPLTVTSAQKNPTAFYLCASNKAGHNEKLFFGSGTQLSVL.